The T cell receptor beta chain under discussion was sequenced for a study of cytotoxic CD8 clonotypes in ibrutinib-treated CLL (dated by TCRdb to about 2021). Study-level background: The cohort included roughly 15 treatment-naive and eleven to twelve relapsed/refractory patients; some 18 were IGHV unmutated. Cryopreserved peripheral blood mononuclear cells were collected at three points: before therapy, at response, and at either sustained remission or disease progression. The response samples were drawn at a median of 12 months into treatment, with a range of roughly 6 to 36 months. On average, each sample had approximately 250,000 productive templates and around 100,000 productive rearrangements. Of the roughly 79 people in the trial, some 28 had longitudinal samples available. Responses were partial in some 24 patients and complete in 2; after median approximately 5.5 years follow-up, about 14 stayed in remission and 12 progressed. Patients were still on ibrutinib when every remission and progressive disease sample was collected.

General findings and caveats noted by the study authors: Public clonotypes were found to be uncommon and were observed to contract or remain stable during treatment; the increase in clonality was shown to reflect expansion of private clonotypes at ibrutinib response. Clonality increased at ibrutinib response, stayed stable in sustained remission, and fell back toward baseline at progression. Baseline clonality was found to be higher than that of age-matched healthy donors and was strongly correlated with circulating CD8+ T-cell counts. Sampling times were not matched between sustained-remission and progressing patients, and lymph node repertoires were not studied.

A MiSeq instrument was used for deep resolution sequencing, which targeted depths ranging from 1 in 1 million up to 1 in 200,000 T cells, with coverage averaging 10x for each clonotype. TCR beta libraries were generated with the immunoSEQ hsTCRB Kit. Turning to the authors' computational methods: Data were analyzed with ImmunoSEQ Data Assistant and ImmunoSEQ Analyzer, with V, D and J genes assigned per IMGT definitions. Clonality, which ranges from 0 to 1, was calculated by subtracting the normalized Shannon entropy of productive rearrangement frequencies from one. Only overrepresented clonotypes making up at least 0.05% of each patient's repertoire were included in the public clonotype analysis. Repertoires from thirteen age-matched healthy donors in immuneACCESS were used as clonality controls. In TCRdb, the immuneACCESS table is reduced to in-frame sequences with V and J assigned. These tables do not hold every clone; where another copy was compared, an unresolved V gene accounts for under half, and the others remain unexplained. D and trimming come from the DNA, and the V and J calls and clone size come from that table. Recorded for this sample are approximately 340,000 clones; under 70% of them occurred a single time. Clones ranked in the top ten supply just under 6.5% of the sample.

The CDR3 runs 13 amino acids, cysteine and phenylalanine included. The sequence is cut down to CDR3 DNA, 39 bases in frame from base 1. The germline V gene sets CDR1 to KGHSH and CDR2 to LQKENI. Here V drops 7 bases and J drops 2 bases, and the junction holds 4 bases not matched to any gene. This clone was observed a handful of times. Its antigen is unknown. No base qualities exist here, and no much larger clone lies one base off it. For TCR beta library preparation, 1.5 to 2 micrograms of genomic DNA was extracted from cryopreserved PBMCs. Longitudinal blood samples from CLL patients on ibrutinib monotherapy were analyzed using high-throughput TCR beta sequencing. The patients were enrolled in a single-center, open-label phase 2 trial of ibrutinib monotherapy.

This TCR was recovered from a human donor with chronic lymphocytic leukemia. The material sequenced was PBMCs, taken after 36 months of ibrutinib treatment. The chain links TRBV18 with TRBJ2-7, with 8 central nucleotides matching TRBD1. This receptor has the CDR3 CASLGQATYEQYF. The base sequence is TGTGCCAGCTTGGGACAGGCGACCTACGAGCAGTACTTC.